Listed below are T cell receptor beta chains from one sample, sequenced in a study of blood T cells in healthy people across ages. TCRdb redid the calling of the 5' RACE reads with MiXCR, one entry per CDR3 protein. The sample has around 900,000 distinct CDR3 sequences; roughly half are singletons. The sequenced sample consisted of blood. The receptors originated from a woman aged 60-75 years in good health. Both conserved end residues are part of each CDR3.

>TRBV29-1|TRBJ1-4
CSVRPAGNEKLFF
>TRBV29-1|TRBJ2-3
CSGDQGGNTDTQYF
>TRBV6-2/TRBV6-3|TRBJ1-2
CASSRPFTFEYGYTF
>TRBV20-1|TRBJ1-2
CSARNIQGVWGYTF
>TRBV12-3/TRBV12-4|TRBJ2-2
CASTRGLAGVGELFF
>TRBV4-2|TRBJ2-1
CASSQGFRASGGNEQFF
>TRBV9|TRBJ2-7
CASSVGNIGGGYEQYF
>TRBV7-2|TRBJ2-1
CASSSGRGSDNEQFF
>TRBV3-1|TRBJ2-5
CASSLRGSAGETQYF
>TRBV6-6|TRBJ2-6
CASSYGTGSSGANVLTF
>TRBV7-9|TRBJ1-4
CASSPGGAAVVLFF
>TRBV10-1|TRBJ2-5
CASSEYSLQETQYF
>TRBV9|TRBJ2-7
CASSVGLAGGEQYF
>TRBV7-9|TRBJ2-5
CASSLLSPRAPEQYF
>TRBV7-3|TRBJ2-3
CASSSSQGRTDTQYF
>TRBV7-3|TRBJ2-5
CASSLYRTTYNEQYF
>TRBV29-1|TRBJ1-1
CSAEEGAGITEAFF
>TRBV12-3/TRBV12-4|TRBJ1-2
CASRRENYGYTF
>TRBV5-1|TRBJ2-6
CASSLDRGANVLTF
>TRBV12-3/TRBV12-4|TRBJ1-1
CASSSPSGYTEAFF
>TRBV6-2/TRBV6-3|TRBJ2-3
CASNLAGASTDTQYF
>TRBV6-4|TRBJ2-3
CADSGDSDTQYF
>TRBV29-1|TRBJ1-1
CAYPTGNTEAFF
>TRBV15|TRBJ2-1
CATESDPWGYNEQFF
>TRBV12-3/TRBV12-4|TRBJ2-5
CASSLLTTKTQYF
>TRBV20-1|TRBJ2-7
CSASGRAGYEQYF
>TRBV4-2|TRBJ1-4
CASSQDPAGGPRTNEKLFF
>TRBV20-1|TRBJ2-1
CSASTVGIVNEQFF
>TRBV28|TRBJ1-5
CAINPGQVTGESNQPQHF
>TRBV2|TRBJ2-5
CASSPTGIETQYF
>TRBV6-4|TRBJ2-3
CARTDGLLDTQYF
>TRBV29-1|TRBJ1-6
CSVGDRENSPLHF
>TRBV7-9|NA
CASSLPWGGTGSYEQYF
>TRBV11-3|TRBJ2-1
CASSPGTGSGNEQFF
>TRBV29-1|TRBJ2-7
CSVEVGGHYEQYF
>TRBV5-1|TRBJ2-5
CASSSSLGQVGNEQYF
>TRBV7-9|TRBJ2-3
CASSPTGGATDTQYF
>TRBV21-1|TRBJ1-2
CASIPPGHKDYTF
>TRBV28|TRBJ2-7
CASNRGPAYEQYF
>TRBV9|TRBJ2-7
CASSDRDRDYEQYF
>TRBV28|TRBJ1-2
CASRPPDRLYGYTF
>TRBV4-1|TRBJ2-3
CASSQGGLPGPTDTQYF
>TRBV5-1|TRBJ2-2
CASSSTITRDTGELFF
>TRBV4-1|TRBJ2-7
CASSQEMAEFGYEQYF
>TRBV20-1|TRBJ1-4
CSAWDRGSEKLFF